This T cell receptor beta chain was sequenced during a study of OX40 agonist ivuxolimab in advanced cancers. Study context: The diagnoses of dose-escalation patients were hepatocellular carcinoma, melanoma, renal cell or head and neck cancer.

Germline V gene sequence: CDR1 GTSNPN, CDR2 SVGIG (reference sequence). V lost 6 bases, J lost 2 bases, and 20 bases lay in between. CDR3 length: 15 amino acids. Produced via immunoSEQ multiplex PCR; TCRdb's table is partial and in-frame only. The repertoire has some 57,000 clones, 84% of them found once; the top ten carry roughly 1.2%. Study-level findings and limits: On average, CD8+ T cells had more expanded clones than CD4+.

About this clone itself: Its antigen is not known.

This TCR was recovered from an adult with an advanced solid tumor such as melanoma, head and neck, liver or kidney cancer. The chain is built from TRBV30 and TRBJ2-7, with a possible D match to TRBD1 (6 bases). The material was CD4+ or CD8+ T cells sorted from blood, obtained in a trial of the OX40 agonist ivuxolimab. CDR3 sequence reads: CACTAGGQGTYEQYF. CDR3 coding DNA: TGTGCCTGCACGGCTGGCGGCCAGGGGACCTACGAGCAGTACTTC. Full variable domain (remainder filled in from reference TRBV30 and TRBJ2-7): SQTIHQWPATLVQPVGSPLSLECTVEGTSNPNLYWYRQAAGRGLQLLFYSVGIGQISSEVPQNLSASRPQDRQFILSSKKLLLSDSGFYLCACTAGGQGTYEQYFGPGTRLTVT.